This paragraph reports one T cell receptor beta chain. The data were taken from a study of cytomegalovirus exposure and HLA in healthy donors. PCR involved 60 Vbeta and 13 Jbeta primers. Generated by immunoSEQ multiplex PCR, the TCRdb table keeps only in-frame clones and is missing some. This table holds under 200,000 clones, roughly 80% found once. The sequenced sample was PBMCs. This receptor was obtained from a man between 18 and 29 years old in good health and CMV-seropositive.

In nucleotides, the CDR3 is TGCGCCAGCAGCTCCACCGGGACAGGGGTGCCCGGGGAGCTGTTTTTT. Encoded protein: CASSSTGTGVPGELFF. The chain uses TRBV5-1 and TRBJ2-2, with TRBD1 identical over 10 bases. V shed 3 bases and J 6 bases; nucleotides not matched to a gene: 8. In germline, CDR1 is SGHRS, CDR2 YFSETQ. CDR3 length: 16 residues.